The 21 T cell receptor beta chains presented below share a single source sample, sequenced in a study of control samples from healthy donors and cancer patients. This table comes from immunoSEQ multiplex PCR, and its TCRdb copy is limited to in-frame clones, with some not included. The sample shows about 94,000 clones, 90% of them seen only once. Sequenced material: blood. The receptors stem from a young woman in good health.

This rearrangement joins TRBV6-1 to TRBJ1-2; D perhaps matches TRBD1 (5 bases). Trimming removed 0 bases at V and 2 bases at J, with 10 bases between. CDR3 length: 15 amino acids. The germline gives CDR1 MNHNS, CDR2 SASEGT. This chain's CDR3 is CASSEAQTANYGYTF. DNA of the CDR3: TGTGCCAGCAGTGAAGCTCAGACAGCCAACTATGGCTACACCTTC.

The chain recombines TRBV7-9 with TRBJ2-6; D ambiguous. V shed 4 bases and J shed 4 bases, with 11 bases lying between them. The CDR3 has 15 amino acids. Germline-derived CDR1 and CDR2 are SEHNR and FQNEAQ (reference sequence). The CDR3 spells CASSSPFGGANVLTF. Written as DNA, the CDR3 is TGTGCCAGCAGCTCCCCCTTCGGAGGGGCCAACGTCCTGACTTTC.

The chain is built from TRBV11-1 and TRBJ2-3, with a weak D call TRBD1 (6 bases). The CDR3 is made up of 14 amino acids. Trimming took off 4 bases at V and 0 bases at J, with 8 bases between the two ends. Germline V lookup: CDR1 SGHAT, CDR2 FQDESV (reference sequence). Here the CDR3 DNA reads TGTGCCAGCAGCTCAACAGGGAGCACAGATACGCAGTATTTT. This translates into CASSSTGSTDTQYF.

This rearrangement joins TRBV5-6 to TRBJ1-5, with TRBD1 identical over 9 bases. Germline V gives CDR1 SGHDT, CDR2 YYEEEE. This CDR3 has 15 amino acids. Losses at the gene ends were 2 bases for V and 7 bases for J; bases not matched to a gene: 7. This CDR3 is CASSLGGTGRQPQHF. For the CDR3, the DNA is TGTGCCAGCAGCTTAGGTGGGACAGGGCGGCAGCCCCAGCATTTT.

V usage is TRBV9 and J usage is TRBJ2-1; 9 positions match TRBD2. This CDR3 comprises 17 residues. Germline V lookup: CDR1 SGDLS, CDR2 YYNGEE. J gave up 2 bases and V 0 bases, and 6 bases lay outside the gene matches. The DNA of the CDR3 is TGTGCCAGCAGCGTAGTTTTAGCGGGGGCAACCTACAATGAGCAGTTCTTC. It is translated as CASSVVLAGATYNEQFF.

V is TRBV6-5 and J is TRBJ1-2; 9 nucleotides match TRBD1. This CDR3 has 15 amino acids. Germline loops: CDR1 MNHEY, CDR2 SVGAGI. J gave up 2 bases and V 5 bases, and 6 bases lay outside the gene matches. CDR3 loop: CASSTPDRGNYGYTF. The CDR3 DNA is TGTGCCAGCAGTACCCCTGACAGGGGGAACTATGGCTACACCTTC.

V usage is TRBV18 and J usage is TRBJ1-5; D is unclear. The CDR3 is 12 amino acids. V was pared by 2 bases and J by 3 bases, with 2 bases between. Germline V lookup: CDR1 KGHSH, CDR2 LQKENI. The CDR3 reads CASSPNNQPQHF. The CDR3 nucleotides are TGTGCCAGCTCACCAAACAATCAGCCCCAGCATTTT. Variable domain in full (rest from reference TRBV18 and TRBJ1-5): NAGVMQNPRHLVRRRGQEARLRCSPMKGHSHVYWYRQLPEEGLKFMVYLQKENIIDESGMPKERFSAEFPKEGPSILRIQQVVRGDSAAYFCASSPNNQPQHFGDGTRLSIL.

This clone was seen a handful of times. The V and J genes are TRBV6-6 and TRBJ1-1; unclear D gene. Germline-derived CDR1 and CDR2 are MNHNY and SVGAGI (reference sequence). Trimming removed 7 bases at V and 7 bases at J, with 10 bases between. The CDR3 totals 11 residues. In DNA, the CDR3 is TGTGCCAGCACTCGGGGTAATGAAGCTTTCTTT. Protein: CASTRGNEAFF.

The CDR3 coding sequence is TGTGCCAGCAGCTTAGCGGGGGGCTCCTTTTCCTACGAGCAGTACTTC. Translating it yields CASSLAGGSFSYEQYF. J is TRBJ2-7 and V is TRBV11-2; maybe TRBD2 (7 bases). Germline assignment: CDR1 SGHAT and CDR2 FQNNGV. The CDR3 extends over 16 amino acids. Trimming removed 1 base at V and 1 base at J, with 14 bases between.

This chain connects TRBV7-9 to TRBJ1-4, with a weak D call TRBD1 (6 bases). The CDR3 is 16 amino acids. The ends were cut back, 5 bases at V and 2 bases at J, with 15 bases in the middle. Germline V gene lookup returns CDR1 SEHNR and CDR2 FQNEAQ (reference sequence). CDR3 sequence reads: CASSRVGGPTNEKLFF. The CDR3 DNA reads as TGTGCCAGCAGCCGCGTGGGGGGGCCGACTAATGAAAAACTGTTTTTT.

The CDR3 loop is CASRENRGLSGNTIYF. Here the CDR3 DNA reads TGTGCCAGCAGAGAAAACAGGGGGCTCAGTGGAAACACCATATATTTT. The chain is built from TRBV13 and TRBJ1-3; TRBD1 agrees at 9 bases. Germline V gene data show CDR1 as PRHDT and CDR2 as FYEKMQ (reference sequence). This CDR3 comprises 16 residues. V dropped 6 bases and J dropped 3; count of bases not matched to a gene: 9.

V usage is TRBV7-3 and J usage is TRBJ2-3; the match to TRBD2 covers 11 bases. The CDR3 is 18 amino acids. J lost 2 bases, V lost 0 bases, and 7 bases had no gene match. Germline V CDR1 and CDR2: SGHTA, FQGTGA. The CDR3 sequence is CASSLTPTSGAVTDTQYF. The CDR3 bases are TGTGCCAGCAGCTTAACGCCGACTAGCGGGGCTGTCACAGATACGCAGTATTTT.

This chain connects TRBV6-1 to TRBJ1-2; TRBD1 might be the D (5 bases). The CDR3 length is 17 residues. Between the trimmed V and J ends, which lost 3 bases and 0 bases, there was a span of 17 bases. Germline CDR1 and CDR2: MNHNS and SASEGT. The CDR3 DNA is TGTGCCAGCAGTGATGTCCTGGCAGGGCGAGCTAACTATGGCTACACCTTC. Translation: CASSDVLAGRANYGYTF.

This chain links TRBV6-5 with TRBJ2-6; D not certain. Germline-derived CDR1 and CDR2 are MNHEY and SVGAGI. CDR3 length: 15 residues. V was pared by 7 bases and J by 2 bases, with 12 bases between. The CDR3 region is CASTASRAGANVLTF. In DNA form, the CDR3 reads TGTGCCAGCACGGCGAGTCGTGCTGGGGCCAACGTCCTGACTTTC.

The chain has TRBV10-3 and TRBJ1-2; D call uncertain. CDR1 is ENHRY and CDR2 is SYGVKD in the germline V gene. V was cut by 8 bases and J by 4 bases, with 14 bases left in between. This CDR3 is 13 amino acids long. Here the CDR3 reads CAIGTTLPYGYTF. CDR3 DNA sequence: TGTGCCATCGGCACCACCCTACCCTATGGCTACACCTTC.

The chain recombines TRBV5-4 with TRBJ2-5; D unresolved. The V gene lost 2 bases and the J gene lost 2 bases, with 4 bases spanning the gap. Looked up from germline, CDR1 is SGHNT and CDR2 is YYREEE (reference sequence). The CDR3 is 12 residues long. CDR3 protein: CASSFLQETQYF. The CDR3 nucleotides read TGTGCCAGCAGCTTTTTACAAGAGACCCAGTACTTC.

The chain uses TRBV18 and TRBJ2-4; the D gene is possibly TRBD1 (5 bases). This CDR3 contains 16 residues. In germline, CDR1 is KGHSH, CDR2 LQKENI. Trimming left V 3 bases short and J 2 bases short, with 14 bases between. The CDR3 DNA reads as TGTGCCAGCTCACCGACAGAGACATTCACCAAAAACATTCAGTACTTC. Residues: CASSPTETFTKNIQYF.

The V and J genes are TRBV18 and TRBJ2-1, with 8 bases fitting TRBD1. The CDR3 spans 14 residues. Trimming removed 9 bases from V and 5 bases from J; junction bases left unmatched: 9. Looked up from germline, CDR1 is KGHSH and CDR2 is LQKENI. CDR3 coding DNA: TGTGCCAGTACCAGGGGGCTAGCTGACAATGAGCAGTTCTTC. This sequence encodes CASTRGLADNEQFF.

This chain connects TRBV5-1 to TRBJ1-1; maybe TRBD1 (5 bases). The germline gives CDR1 SGHRS, CDR2 YFSETQ. Trimming stripped 2 bases from V and 0 bases from J, with 17 bases between. CDR3 size: 17 residues. DNA for the CDR3: TGCGCCAGCAGCTTTGGGCCAGGGTTAGGGTTGAACACTGAAGCTTTCTTT. Translation: CASSFGPGLGLNTEAFF. Variable domain in full (rest from reference TRBV5-1 and TRBJ1-1): KAGVTQTPRYLIKTRGQQVTLSCSPISGHRSVSWYQQTPGQGLQFLFEYFSETQRNKGNFPGRFSGRQFSNSRSEMNVSTLELGDSALYLCASSFGPGLGLNTEAFFGQGTRLTVV.

This rearrangement joins TRBV29-1 to TRBJ2-5, with 8 bases fitting TRBD2. The CDR3 totals 12 residues. The V and J ends lost 7 bases and 5 bases, in that order; junction bases with no gene match: 6. CDR1 is SQVTM and CDR2 is ANQGSEA in the germline V gene. CDR3 bases: TGCAGCGCGCGGACTAGCTTGGAGACCCAGTACTTC. Translation gives CSARTSLETQYF.

This clone was counted once. This chain connects TRBV3-1 (or the pseudogene TRBV3-2) to TRBJ2-2, with D unclear. The CDR3 runs 14 residues. Germline CDR1 reads LGHDT; CDR2 reads YNNKEL (reference sequence). With 1 base removed from V and 2 bases from J, the gap between germline ends came to 5 bases. The CDR3 DNA follows: TGTGCCAGCAGCCAAGGCGGCAACACCGGGGAGCTGTTTTTT. It yields the protein CASSQGGNTGELFF.